These 8 T cell receptor beta chains originate from one sample sequenced in a study of T-cell memory formation after mild COVID-19. One entry per CDR3 protein, called by TCRdb with MiXCR from the 5' RACE reads. The top ten hold around a fifth of the sample, which has 350,000 to 450,000 distinct CDR3 sequences, approximately 15% seen once. Sequencing was performed on PBMCs or a T cell subset sorted from them (not recorded which). The receptors were gathered from a man between 18 and 29 years old who had mild COVID-19 (a few samples of this study predate the infection). Cell type and time point are not known.

This CDR3 is CASSQGDVEGQPQHF. The CDR3 DNA reads TGTGCCAGCAGCCAAGGGGATGTGGAGGGTCAGCCCCAGCATTTT. The chain combines TRBV7-2 with TRBJ1-5, with D tentatively TRBD1 (5 bases). The CDR3 covers 15 residues. The V end was cut by 5 bases, the J end by 6 bases, with 17 bases between. In germline, CDR1 is SGHTA, CDR2 FQGNSA.

This chain joins TRBV6-5 and TRBJ2-4; TRBD1 matches at 9 bases. V shed 7 bases and J 8 bases; nucleotides not matched to a gene: 9. CDR1 is MNHEY and CDR2 is SVGAGI in the germline V gene. CDR3 length: 14 amino acids. CDR3 sequence reads: CASTPGQGSDIQYF. The CDR3, as DNA: TGTGCCAGCACCCCGGGACAGGGTTCGGACATTCAGTACTTC.

The chain links TRBV27 to TRBJ2-5, with 8 nucleotides matching TRBD1. Germline V gene lookup returns CDR1 MNHEY and CDR2 SMNVEV (reference sequence). The CDR3 length is 13 residues. V was clipped by 6 bases and J by 8 bases; unmatched bases: 8. The CDR3 protein is CASSLDREGTQYF. The CDR3 DNA follows: TGTGCCAGCAGCCTGGACAGGGAAGGAACCCAGTACTTC.

The sample holds a few counts of this clonotype. The rearrangement uses TRBV7-3 and TRBJ2-2; possibly TRBD1 for D (9 bases). CDR1 is SGHTA, CDR2 FQGTGA, per germline. V lost 5 bases, J lost 7 bases, and 17 bases lay in between. The CDR3 totals 15 residues. This chain's CDR3 is CASSRGRTGVGELFF. CDR3 DNA sequence: TGTGCCAGCAGCCGCGGGAGGACAGGGGTCGGGGAGCTGTTTTTT.

The chain has TRBV6-5 and TRBJ2-1; D remains unclear. Between the trimmed V and J ends, which lost 7 bases and 6 bases, there was a span of 13 bases. CDR3 length: 13 amino acids. CDR1 and CDR2 (germline): MNHEY, SVGAGI. The CDR3 spells CASKLVVTNEQFF. The CDR3 bases are TGTGCCAGCAAGTTGGTCGTCACCAATGAGCAGTTCTTC.

This chain links TRBV5-1 with TRBJ2-3; 8 bases are shared with TRBD2. Germline V gene sequence: CDR1 SGHRS, CDR2 YFSETQ. The V segment lost 7 bases and the J segment 2 bases; nucleotides outside the gene matches: 3. The CDR3 length is 13 residues. CDR3 bases: TGCGCCAGCGGGACTAGAACCACAGATACGCAGTATTTT. Protein: CASGTRTTDTQYF.

This clonotype has a count of ten or more. The rearrangement links TRBV5-1 to TRBJ2-4; maybe TRBD2 (5 bases). The CDR3 extends over 17 amino acids. Trimming took off 5 bases at V and 1 base at J, with 19 bases between the two ends. Germline V gene data show CDR1 as SGHRS and CDR2 as YFSETQ. The CDR3 region has the DNA TGCGCCAGCAGAGGTCCGGGGTTGAGGACGGCCAAAAACATTCAGTACTTC. Residues: CASRGPGLRTAKNIQYF.

This chain links TRBV19 with TRBJ2-3; D gene unclear. Between the trimmed V and J ends, which lost 6 bases and 0 bases, there was a span of 16 bases. Germline V lookup: CDR1 LNHDA, CDR2 SQIVND (reference sequence). The CDR3 is made up of 16 amino acids. The CDR3 sequence: CASRALIAASTDTQYF. The CDR3 DNA follows: TGTGCCAGTAGAGCCCTAATTGCGGCTAGCACAGATACGCAGTATTTT.